These 28 T cell receptor beta chains were sequenced from one sample in a study of blood T cell repertoires in COVID-19. The method was immunoSEQ multiplex PCR; TCRdb's version includes in-frame clones alone and lacks a portion of them. The data hold 200,000 to 300,000 clones, with around 88% observed a single time. Material: peripheral blood. The receptors shown here come from a man younger than 40 with active or convalescent COVID-19.

The rearrangement links TRBV10-1 to TRBJ2-7; D is unresolved. The CDR3 totals 14 residues. Trimming shortened V by 2 bases and J by 0 bases, and 8 bases separated the two germline ends. Germline V gene sequence: CDR1 WNHNN, CDR2 SYGVQD (reference sequence). This chain's CDR3 is CASSETQLSYEQYF. The CDR3 nucleotides are TGCGCCAGCAGTGAGACTCAACTCTCCTACGAGCAGTACTTC.

The chain is built from TRBV6-5 and TRBJ1-5; possible D gene TRBD1, 6 bases. Looked up from germline, CDR1 is MNHEY and CDR2 is SVGAGI. The V and J ends lost 5 bases and 6 bases respectively, with 14 bases between them. The CDR3 is made up of 14 amino acids. DNA for the CDR3: TGTGCCAGCAGTCCAGACAGGTGGATTCAGCCCCAGCATTTT. Its protein is CASSPDRWIQPQHF.

J is TRBJ1-2 and V is TRBV27; D is possibly TRBD1 (6 bases). Trimming removed 7 bases from V and 4 bases from J, with 19 bases in between. CDR3 length equals 15 residues. The germline gives CDR1 MNHEY, CDR2 SMNVEV (reference sequence). For the CDR3, the DNA is TGTGCCAGCAAGGTGAGGGGGGGGCTCGGCTATGGCTACACCTTC. The encoded protein is CASKVRGGLGYGYTF.

This rearrangement joins TRBV7-3 to TRBJ2-1; D is undetermined. V was pared by 5 bases and J by 5 bases, with 10 bases between. The CDR3 runs 13 residues. Germline V gives CDR1 SGHTA, CDR2 FQGTGA. The CDR3 sequence is CASSPPAHNEQFF. CDR3 nucleotide sequence: TGTGCCAGCAGCCCACCCGCGCACAATGAGCAGTTCTTC.

The rearrangement joins TRBV3-1 (or the pseudogene TRBV3-2) to TRBJ2-2; D may be TRBD1 (5 bases). V shed 3 bases and J shed 5 bases, with 16 bases lying between them. In germline, CDR1 is LGHDT, CDR2 YNNKEL (reference sequence). The CDR3 covers 16 residues. DNA for the CDR3: TGTGCCAGCAGCCATCGGACAAAGGGCCTAACCGGGGAGCTGTTTTTT. Protein: CASSHRTKGLTGELFF.

The chain joins TRBV7-2 to TRBJ1-1; D is possibly TRBD1 (5 bases). V was pared by 5 bases and J by 5 bases, with 15 bases between. CDR3 size: 14 residues. CDR1 is SGHTA and CDR2 is FQGNSA in the germline V gene. CDR3 residues: CASSPHGGRTEAFF. CDR3 DNA: TGTGCCAGCAGCCCCCACGGGGGAAGGACTGAAGCTTTCTTT.

V usage is TRBV20-1 and J usage is TRBJ2-5; tentatively, D is TRBD1 (6 bases). Germline lookup yields CDR1 DFQATT and CDR2 SNEGSKA (reference sequence). The CDR3 sequence is 13 residues long. V dropped 3 bases and J dropped 5 bases, with 13 bases sitting between them. In DNA, the CDR3 is TGCAGTGCTAGTTACAGGGCGGGCGAGACCCAGTACTTC. Translating it yields CSASYRAGETQYF.

This chain connects TRBV19 to TRBJ2-2; 13 positions match TRBD2. CDR1 LNHDA and CDR2 SQIVND come from the germline V gene (reference sequence). The trim removed 3 bases at V and 6 bases at J, leaving 7 bases unmatched. The CDR3 spans 17 residues. CDR3 protein: CASSMFTSGGAAGELFF. For the CDR3, the DNA is TGTGCCAGTAGTATGTTTACTAGCGGGGGGGCCGCCGGGGAGCTGTTTTTT.

V usage is TRBV6-6 and J usage is TRBJ2-7; a possible D gene is TRBD1 (6 bases). V was clipped by 5 bases and J by 3 bases, with 14 bases between them. This CDR3 has 14 residues. Germline loops: CDR1 MNHNY, CDR2 SVGAGI (reference sequence). CDR3 DNA: TGTGCCAGCAGTCTACTCGCGGACAGCTACGAGCAGTACTTC. Its translation: CASSLLADSYEQYF.

The chain employs TRBV5-6 and TRBJ1-2, with 7 positions matching TRBD1. V lost 1 base to trimming and J lost 3 bases; unmatched junction nucleotides: 9. The CDR3 length is 16 residues. Per the germline V gene, CDR1 is SGHDT and CDR2 is YYEEEE. The CDR3: CASSLITGERYYGYTF. For the CDR3, the DNA is TGTGCCAGCAGCTTGATCACAGGGGAGAGATACTATGGCTACACCTTC.

The chain uses TRBV30 and TRBJ1-6; a possible D gene is TRBD1 (6 bases). This CDR3 comprises 15 residues. V lost 4 bases to trimming and J lost 6 bases, with 16 bases between them. In germline, CDR1 is GTSNPN, CDR2 SVGIG (reference sequence). As DNA, the CDR3 is TGTGCCTGGACCGCAGGGACAAATTTTAATTCACCCCTCCACTTT. It yields the protein CAWTAGTNFNSPLHF.

The sample holds a few counts of this clone. The V gene is TRBV11-3, the J gene TRBJ1-5; TRBD1 aligns across 7 bases. Germline V CDR1 and CDR2: SGHNT, YENEEA. The CDR3 runs to 18 residues. The trim removed 3 bases at V and 0 bases at J, leaving 11 bases unmatched. The CDR3 reads CASSFSILGQPSNQPQHF. The CDR3 DNA reads TGTGCCAGCAGCTTTTCTATCCTGGGACAGCCTAGCAATCAGCCCCAGCATTTT.

Comment on this clone: Other DNA sequences from this sample encode an identical CDR3 as well. The rearrangement joins TRBV4-1 to TRBJ2-2; tentatively, D is TRBD2 (6 bases). CDR1 and CDR2 (germline): MGHRA, YSYEKL. The length of the CDR3 is 15 residues. The V end lost 3 bases, the J end lost 1 base, and 9 bases lay between the germline ends. The DNA for the CDR3 is TGCGCCAGCAGCCAGGCGGGACGGAACACCGGGGAGCTGTTTTTT. This codes for CASSQAGRNTGELFF.

This clone was seen a few times. V and J are TRBV5-6 and TRBJ2-1; 7 bases align to TRBD2. Germline trimming cut 3 bases from V and 9 bases from J; bases unmatched to any gene: 15. This CDR3 comprises 16 residues. The germline V gene encodes CDR1 SGHDT and CDR2 YYEEEE. The CDR3 loop is CASSSRWASGPGEQFF. The CDR3 nucleotides read TGTGCCAGCAGCTCCCGGTGGGCTAGCGGACCGGGTGAGCAGTTCTTC.

The V gene is TRBV5-4, the J gene TRBJ1-6; no definite D call. Germline CDR1 and CDR2: SGHNT and YYREEE (reference sequence). Trimming removed 2 bases at V and 8 bases at J, with 8 bases between. The CDR3 length is 13 residues. CDR3 in amino acids: CASSLSGDSPLHF. CDR3 bases: TGTGCCAGCAGCTTAAGCGGTGATTCACCCCTCCACTTT.

This chain uses TRBV28 with TRBJ1-2, with D unresolved. The length of the CDR3 is 14 residues. V gave up 1 base and J gave up 4 bases, with 10 bases separating them. Looked up from germline, CDR1 is MDHEN and CDR2 is SYDVKM. CDR3: CASSLSGWAYGYTF. The CDR3 DNA reads as TGTGCCAGCAGTTTATCGGGGTGGGCCTATGGCTACACCTTC.

The CDR3 DNA sequence: TGTGCCAGCAGTGCCTCCCAGGGGGCGGCTAATTCACCCCTCCACTTT. Translating gives CASSASQGAANSPLHF. The chain joins TRBV9 to TRBJ1-6, with TRBD1 identical over 8 bases. This CDR3 is built from 16 residues. J lost 6 bases, V lost 5 bases, and 10 bases had no gene match. Per germline, CDR1 SGDLS and CDR2 YYNGEE.

The gene calls are TRBV29-1 and TRBJ2-7; weak D call: TRBD2 (6 bases). Germline CDR1 SQVTM, CDR2 ANQGSEA. There are 13 residues in the CDR3. Trimming stripped 5 bases from V and 0 bases from J, with 11 bases between. The CDR3 DNA reads as TGCAGCGTTCAGACGGGAGACTCCTACGAGCAGTACTTC. Amino acid sequence: CSVQTGDSYEQYF.

The chain uses TRBV7-9 and TRBJ2-1, with 8 bases identical to TRBD1. V was clipped by 5 bases and J by 8 bases; unmatched bases: 8. This CDR3 spans 14 amino acids. CDR1 and CDR2 (germline): SEHNR, FQNEAQ (reference sequence). CDR3 protein: CASSLGQGGDEQFF. Here the CDR3 DNA reads TGTGCCAGCAGCCTCGGACAGGGTGGGGATGAGCAGTTCTTC.

The chain recombines TRBV11-2 with TRBJ2-7, with TRBD1 matching 8 bases. The V gene end was trimmed by 5 bases and the J gene end by 8 bases; junction bases not matched to a gene: 8. This CDR3 is built from 13 residues. Germline V gene lookup returns CDR1 SGHAT and CDR2 FQNNGV. The CDR3 spells CASSATGVGQQYF. CDR3 nucleotide sequence: TGTGCCAGCAGCGCGACAGGGGTCGGCCAGCAGTACTTC.

This clone was detected once. The CDR3 region is CASSGRGDRYSPLHF. CDR3 DNA sequence: TGTGCCAGTAGTGGCCGGGGGGATCGTTATTCACCCCTCCACTTT. The chain recombines TRBV19 with TRBJ1-6; TRBD1 might be the D (5 bases). Trimming took off 5 bases at V and 8 bases at J, with 16 bases between the two ends. The CDR3 loop spans 15 amino acids. Germline V gives CDR1 LNHDA, CDR2 SQIVND (reference sequence).

The chain links TRBV12-3 or TRBV12-4 to TRBJ1-1, with TRBD1 matching over 9 bases. J was trimmed by 7 bases and V by 1 base; bases with no gene match: 1. This CDR3 is built from 13 residues. The CDR3 reads CASSLGTGVEAFF. For the CDR3, the DNA is TGTGCCAGCAGTTTAGGGACAGGGGTTGAAGCTTTCTTT.

J is TRBJ1-5 and V is TRBV23-1; D is possibly TRBD1 (5 bases). TRBV23-1 is filed as an ORF, its function uncertain. V was trimmed by 0 bases and J by 6 bases, leaving 15 bases between them. This CDR3 contains 16 residues. The CDR3 loop reads CASSQSVGEGTQPQHF. For the CDR3, the DNA is TGCGCCAGCAGTCAATCGGTCGGGGAGGGGACTCAGCCCCAGCATTTT.

The chain couples TRBV10-2 to TRBJ2-7; D is possibly TRBD2 (5 bases). Trimming removed 10 bases from V and 3 bases from J, with 16 bases in between. CDR3 length equals 13 residues. Germline values: CDR1 WSHSY, CDR2 SAAADI. CDR3 loop: CATSHQANYEQYF. The CDR3 coding sequence is TGCGCCACTAGCCATCAGGCGAACTACGAGCAGTACTTC.

The chain uses TRBV9 and TRBJ1-1; 8 bases line up with TRBD1. CDR1 SGDLS and CDR2 YYNGEE come from the germline V gene. With V trimmed by 0 bases and J by 2 bases, 6 bases remained unmatched. The length of the CDR3 is 16 residues. The CDR3 DNA sequence: TGTGCCAGCAGCGTAGGGTTCCAGGGGGCTAACACTGAAGCTTTCTTT. Encoded protein: CASSVGFQGANTEAFF. Based on the CDR3 plus reference TRBV9 and TRBJ1-1, the full variable domain is DSGVTQTPKHLITATGQRVTLRCSPRSGDLSVYWYQQSLDQGLQFLIQYYNGEERAKGNILERFSAQQFPDLHSELNLSSLELGDSALYFCASSVGFQGANTEAFFGQGTRLTVV.

In this sample, this clone turned up a few times. The rearrangement joins TRBV6-4 to TRBJ2-1; 7 bases align to TRBD2. The CDR3 runs to 14 residues. The germline gives CDR1 MRHNA, CDR2 SNTAGT. V lost 6 bases and J lost 7; bases outside the gene matches: 9. The CDR3 protein is CASSSQSGRNEQFF. The CDR3 bases are TGTGCCAGCAGCTCCCAGTCCGGGAGGAATGAGCAGTTCTTC.

The CDR3 coding sequence is TGTGCCAGCAGCAAAATGGGGGCAGGAGCTAATGAAAAACTGTTTTTT. It codes for CASSKMGAGANEKLFF. V usage is TRBV7-2 and J usage is TRBJ1-4; maybe TRBD1 (6 bases). The length of the CDR3 is 16 residues. Between the trimmed V and J ends, which lost 5 bases and 3 bases, there was a span of 16 bases. Germline CDR1 is SGHTA and CDR2 is FQGNSA.

The rearrangement joins TRBV5-6 to TRBJ1-2, with D hard to call. Trimming took 2 bases from V and 6 from J, leaving 5 bases between them. The CDR3 loop spans 11 amino acids. CDR1 SGHDT and CDR2 YYEEEE come from the germline V gene. The CDR3 loop is CASSFSDGYTF. In DNA form, the CDR3 reads TGTGCCAGCAGCTTCTCTGATGGCTACACCTTC.